This paragraph reports one TCR beta chain. Antigen unknown. Germline CDR1 DFQATT, CDR2 SNEGSKA (reference sequence). The junction had 15 bases not matched to a gene; V was cut back by 1 base and J by 5 bases. The length of the CDR3 is 17 residues. With random hexamers, about 0.45 to 1 ug RNA was reverse transcribed. Each CDR3 protein gets one entry after TCRdb re-called the immunoSEQ multiplex PCR reads with MiXCR. The top ten clones hold about 0.28% of a sample with about 94,000 distinct CDR3 sequences, about 94% of them seen once. This sample was included in a study of CD8 T cells in Susac syndrome. The wider study: At the time their blood was drawn, patients with Susac syndrome were either therapy-naive, on corticosteroids (with some of them also receiving intravenous immunoglobulin), or on intravenous immunoglobulin alone. General study results and limits: In Susac syndrome, the CD4+ T cell repertoires did not show clonal expansion.

The sequenced material came from CD4+ T cells from PBMCs. The receptor's source is a human donor with Susac syndrome. The rearrangement uses TRBV20-1 and TRBJ2-5, with TRBD1 identical over 8 bases. This CDR3 is CSARGGGGTGTGETQYF. As DNA, the CDR3 is TGCAGTGCTAGAGGAGGAGGCGGGACAGGCACGGGGGAGACCCAGTACTTC.